The next 6 T cell receptor beta chains were all read from a single sample in a study of blood T cell repertoires in COVID-19. Sequenced by immunoSEQ multiplex PCR; TCRdb stores in-frame clones only, minus some. The table records about 260,000 clones, about 84% of them present only once. The sequenced sample consisted of PBMCs or T cells enriched from blood (not recorded which). The receptors were gathered from a woman aged 50 to 60 who had recovered from COVID-19.

The rearrangement joins TRBV4-1 to TRBJ1-5; TRBD1 matches 7 bases. CDR1 is MGHRA, CDR2 YSYEKL, per germline. The CDR3 runs to 13 residues. Germline trimming cut 2 bases from V and 10 bases from J; bases unmatched to any gene: 5. The CDR3 sequence: CASSQTGVYPQHF. Written as DNA, the CDR3 is TGCGCCAGCAGCCAAACAGGGGTCTATCCCCAGCATTTT.

The rearrangement uses TRBV7-2 and TRBJ1-6; 8 nucleotides agree with TRBD1. The junction had 9 bases not matched to a gene; V was cut back by 6 bases and J by 8 bases. The germline V gene encodes CDR1 SGHTA and CDR2 FQGNSA. CDR3 length: 15 amino acids. The CDR3 nucleotides read TGTGCCAGCAGACATCAGGACAGGGAGGATTCACCCCTCCACTTT. This encodes CASRHQDREDSPLHF.

This clone was observed a single time. The chain combines TRBV5-1 with TRBJ2-5, with 7 bases matching TRBD2. J was trimmed by 5 bases and V by 2 bases; bases with no gene match: 6. This CDR3 is built from 14 residues. Germline CDR1 reads SGHRS; CDR2 reads YFSETQ. The CDR3 sequence is CASSFWGEGETQYF. The DNA of the CDR3 is TGCGCCAGCAGCTTTTGGGGGGAGGGCGAGACCCAGTACTTC.

The genes are TRBV5-4 and TRBJ1-1, with D perhaps matching TRBD1 (5 bases). The CDR3 covers 15 residues. Germline V CDR1 and CDR2: SGHNT, YYREEE (reference sequence). The V end lost 1 base, the J end lost 0 bases, and 10 bases lay between the germline ends. CDR3 DNA sequence: TGTGCCAGCAGCTTGACCGGGACTTTGAACACTGAAGCTTTCTTT. It specifies CASSLTGTLNTEAFF.

The genes are TRBV7-2 and TRBJ2-7; unclear D gene. The germline CDR1 and CDR2 sequences are SGHTA and FQGNSA. Trimming pared 0 bases from V and 2 bases from J, leaving 8 bases between. The CDR3 is made up of 14 amino acids. The DNA of the CDR3 is TGTGCCAGCAGCTTAGCTCACGCGGCCTACGAGCAGTACTTC. It encodes CASSLAHAAYEQYF.

This clone was seen only a few times. The J gene is TRBJ2-7, the V gene TRBV15; a weak D match, TRBD2 (6 bases). Deletions cut 0 bases from V and 3 bases from J, with 15 bases between. CDR1 LNHNV and CDR2 YYDKDF come from the germline V gene (reference sequence). CDR3 size: 16 residues. The CDR3 reads CATSRDRFGGNYEQYF. CDR3 in DNA: TGTGCCACCAGCAGAGATCGCTTTGGGGGGAACTACGAGCAGTACTTC.